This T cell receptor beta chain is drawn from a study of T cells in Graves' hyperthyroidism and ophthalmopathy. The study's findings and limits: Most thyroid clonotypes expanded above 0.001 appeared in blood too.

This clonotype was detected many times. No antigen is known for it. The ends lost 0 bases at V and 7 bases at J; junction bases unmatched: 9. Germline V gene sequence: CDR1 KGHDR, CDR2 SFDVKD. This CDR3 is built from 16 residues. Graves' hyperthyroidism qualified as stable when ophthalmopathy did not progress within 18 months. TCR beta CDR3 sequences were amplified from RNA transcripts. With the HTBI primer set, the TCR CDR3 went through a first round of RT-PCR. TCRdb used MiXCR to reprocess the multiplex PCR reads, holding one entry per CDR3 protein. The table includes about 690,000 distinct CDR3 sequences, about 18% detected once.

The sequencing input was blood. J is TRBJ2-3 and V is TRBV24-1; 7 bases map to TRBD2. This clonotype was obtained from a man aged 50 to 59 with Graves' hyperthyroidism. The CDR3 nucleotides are TGTGCCACCAGTGATTTGACGGCGGGAGAGGCGTATACGCAGTATTTT. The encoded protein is CATSDLTAGEAYTQYF.